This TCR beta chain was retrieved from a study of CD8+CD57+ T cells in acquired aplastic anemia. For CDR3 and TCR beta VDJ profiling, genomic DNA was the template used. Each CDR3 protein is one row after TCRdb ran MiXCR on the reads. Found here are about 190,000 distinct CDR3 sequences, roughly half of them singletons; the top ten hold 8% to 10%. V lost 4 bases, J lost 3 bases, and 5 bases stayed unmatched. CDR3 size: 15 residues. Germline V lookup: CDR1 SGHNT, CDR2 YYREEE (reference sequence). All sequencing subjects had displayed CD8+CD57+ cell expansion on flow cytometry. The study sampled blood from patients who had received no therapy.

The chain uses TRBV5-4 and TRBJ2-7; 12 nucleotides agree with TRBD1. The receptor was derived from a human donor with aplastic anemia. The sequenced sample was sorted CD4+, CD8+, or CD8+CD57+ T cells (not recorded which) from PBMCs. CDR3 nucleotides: TGTGCCAGCAGCCTCGGGACAGGGGGCGTCTACGAGCAGTACTTC. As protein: CASSLGTGGVYEQYF.